One sample yielded the 31 T cell receptor beta chains listed below, sequenced in a study of post-analysis software for immune sequencing data. Study results and limitations: Four to six TRBV segments were significantly more frequent in patients than in controls. TRBV5-6, TRBV5-1 and TRBV20-1 were among these segments.

Unique molecular identifiers featured in each of the TCR beta cDNA libraries. MiXCR, run by TCRdb on the PCR reads, gives a single entry per CDR3 protein. The data contain fewer than 850,000 distinct CDR3 sequences, 25% to 30% of them singletons. Their recognized antigens are unknown. Sequencing was done on a sample of blood. The receptor set was obtained from a girl aged 5-17 years with multiple sclerosis.

Concerning this clonotype itself: A much larger clone differs by one base, so this may be a read error. V and J are TRBV28 and TRBJ2-1; 9 bases are a match to TRBD2. The CDR3 is 15 amino acids. Germline CDR1 is MDHEN and CDR2 is SYDVKM. The CDR3: CASSLSSGAYNGQFF. The CDR3 DNA sequence: TGTGCCAGCAGTTTATCTAGCGGGGCCTACAATGGGCAGTTCTTC. Full variable domain (outside the CDR3, taken from reference TRBV28 and TRBJ2-1): DVKVTQSSRYLVKRTGEKVFLECVQDMDHENMFWYRQDPGLGLRLIYFSYDVKMKEKGDIPEGYSVSREKKERFSLILESASTNQTSMYLCASSLSSGAYNGQFFGPGTRLTVL.

The V call is TRBV19, the J call TRBJ2-3; 9 nucleotides line up with TRBD2. Losses at the gene ends were 6 bases for V and 1 base for J; bases not matched to a gene: 11. Germline V gives CDR1 LNHDA, CDR2 SQIVND (reference sequence). The CDR3 has 17 residues. This chain's CDR3 is CASSPRWREGGTDTQYF. Written as DNA, the CDR3 is TGTGCCAGTAGCCCCCGATGGCGGGAGGGCGGCACAGATACGCAGTATTTT.

The chain carries TRBV4-1 and TRBJ2-1, with D unresolved. Looked up from germline, CDR1 is MGHRA and CDR2 is YSYEKL. Deletions cut 4 bases from V and 8 bases from J, with 15 bases between. The CDR3 extends over 14 amino acids. Here the CDR3 reads CASSLMGPRHEQFF. The CDR3 DNA reads as TGCGCCAGCAGCCTAATGGGTCCGAGGCATGAGCAGTTCTTC.

The sample holds a few counts of this clonotype. The chain recombines TRBV29-1 with TRBJ2-1, with 10 nucleotides matching TRBD1. V gave up 7 bases and J gave up 5 bases; unmatched junction bases: 11. The germline V gene has CDR1 SQVTM and CDR2 ANQGSEA. The CDR3 length is 15 residues. CDR3 nucleotide sequence: TGCAGCGCCGCACGACGGGACAGGGGAGACAATGAGCAGTTCTTC. It is translated as CSAARRDRGDNEQFF.

This clonotype appeared a few times. V usage is TRBV9 and J usage is TRBJ2-5, with D possibly TRBD1 on 6 matching bases. This CDR3 is 15 amino acids long. Germline lookup yields CDR1 SGDLS and CDR2 YYNGEE. V was shortened by 0 bases and J by 2 bases, with 11 bases between the two germline ends. The CDR3, as DNA: TGTGCCAGCAGCGTAGAGGGACACCTTCAAGAGACCCAGTACTTC. This encodes CASSVEGHLQETQYF. The full variable domain, its missing parts supplied by reference TRBV9 and TRBJ2-5, is DSGVTQTPKHLITATGQRVTLRCSPRSGDLSVYWYQQSLDQGLQFLIQYYNGEERAKGNILERFSAQQFPDLHSELNLSSLELGDSALYFCASSVEGHLQETQYFGPGTRLLVL.

This clonotype has just a few counts. This chain joins TRBV7-2 and TRBJ2-1, with D possibly TRBD2 on 6 matching bases. Germline-derived CDR1 and CDR2 are SGHTA and FQGNSA. Trimming stripped 5 bases from V and 7 bases from J, with 18 bases between. The CDR3 runs to 15 residues. CDR3 coding DNA: TGTGCCAGCAGCCAGAATACCGGGACTCGAAATGAGCAGTTCTTC. Its protein is CASSQNTGTRNEQFF.

The chain uses TRBV2 and TRBJ2-7, with D unresolved. V was clipped by 6 bases and J by 7 bases, with 16 bases between them. The CDR3 length is 13 residues. Looked up from germline, CDR1 is SNHLY and CDR2 is FYNNEI. In DNA, the CDR3 is TGTGCCAGCAGAGCCGACGGTCACAATGAGCAGTACTTC. It encodes CASRADGHNEQYF.

J is TRBJ1-4 and V is TRBV5-4, with D perhaps matching TRBD1 (6 bases). V lost 4 bases to trimming and J lost 6 bases, with 16 bases between them. Germline V gives CDR1 SGHNT, CDR2 YYREEE (reference sequence). This CDR3 is built from 15 residues. The CDR3 coding sequence is TGTGCCAGCAGCCCCCCGGGGGGCGGGGATGAAAAACTGTTTTTT. Amino acids: CASSPPGGGDEKLFF.

The gene calls are TRBV20-1 and TRBJ2-3; D not resolved. Trimming cost V 7 bases and J 3 bases, with 20 bases left between them. The germline CDR1 and CDR2 sequences are DFQATT and SNEGSKA (reference sequence). The CDR3 is made up of 15 amino acids. In DNA form, the CDR3 reads TGCAGTGTTCCCACCGCCTCTGGTGGAACAGATACGCAGTATTTT. Its translation is CSVPTASGGTDTQYF.

This clonotype was seen ten or more times. The chain links TRBV7-6 to TRBJ1-2, with 11 bases that match TRBD1. Germline CDR1 reads SGHVS; CDR2 reads FNYEAQ. V shed 5 bases and J 5 bases; nucleotides not matched to a gene: 4. The CDR3 covers 14 residues. CDR3 residues: CASSLGTGGYGYTF. CDR3 DNA: TGTGCCAGCAGCCTCGGGACAGGGGGGTATGGCTACACCTTC.

The chain uses TRBV7-9 and TRBJ1-1; perhaps TRBD1 as D (5 bases). V lost 4 bases to trimming and J lost 1 base, with 19 bases between them. The CDR3 runs 17 residues. The germline gives CDR1 SEHNR, CDR2 FQNEAQ (reference sequence). The CDR3 nucleotides are TGTGCCAGCAGCTCCCGGCCCCGCAGGGAAGAGAACACTGAAGCTTTCTTT. Residues: CASSSRPRREENTEAFF.

The chain carries TRBV29-1 and TRBJ1-2; 10 positions agree with TRBD1. The germline CDR1 and CDR2 sequences are SQVTM and ANQGSEA. V lost 6 bases and J lost 4; bases outside the gene matches: 8. The CDR3 consists of 14 residues. The CDR3 loop reads CSVRGQGSSYGYTF. The CDR3 nucleotides read TGCAGCGTCCGGGGACAGGGGTCCTCCTATGGCTACACCTTC.

Here the CDR3 DNA reads TGTGCCAGCAGCTTAGTACTAGCGGTTGGGGGGGAGACCCAGTACTTC. It is translated as CASSLVLAVGGETQYF. V and J are TRBV7-2 and TRBJ2-5; 8 bases line up with TRBD2. The CDR3 length is 16 residues. Per the germline V gene, CDR1 is SGHTA and CDR2 is FQGNSA. V dropped 1 base and J dropped 5; count of bases not matched to a gene: 9.

The chain is built from TRBV12-3 or TRBV12-4 and TRBJ2-1, with 10 bases lining up with TRBD2. This CDR3 has 17 residues. Trimming removed 5 bases from V and 9 bases from J; junction bases left unmatched: 16. CDR3 region: CASSPQGLSGGAAEQFF. CDR3 DNA sequence: TGTGCCAGCAGTCCCCAAGGGCTAAGCGGGGGGGCCGCTGAGCAGTTCTTC.

DNA for the CDR3: TGTGCCAGCAGCCGTCTGGGGGATTGGCGGGAAAAACTGTTTTTT. Protein sequence: CASSRLGDWREKLFF. The chain joins TRBV7-2 to TRBJ1-4; tentatively, D is TRBD1 (5 bases). Germline V CDR1 and CDR2: SGHTA, FQGNSA. The CDR3 loop spans 15 amino acids. Trimming took 5 bases from V and 8 from J, leaving 18 bases between them.

This clonotype showed up just a few times. This chain connects TRBV7-9 to TRBJ2-7; TRBD1 aligns across 7 bases. V lost 5 bases to trimming and J lost 3 bases; unmatched junction nucleotides: 7. The CDR3 sequence is 14 residues long. Germline-derived CDR1 and CDR2 are SEHNR and FQNEAQ (reference sequence). The CDR3 region is CASSIDRELYEQYF. Here the CDR3 DNA reads TGTGCCAGCAGCATAGACAGGGAGCTCTACGAGCAGTACTTC.

A note on this clonotype: At one end the junction does not follow the germline gene, possibly because of a read error. V is TRBV20-1 and J is TRBJ2-7; D is unclear. Germline CDR1 DFQATT, CDR2 SNEGSKA (reference sequence). There are 12 residues in the CDR3. The CDR3 coding sequence is TGCAGTGCTAGAACTCGCTCCTACAAGCAGTACTTC. Protein sequence: CSARTRSYKQYF.

J is TRBJ2-1 and V is TRBV11-2; TRBD2 is a possible D gene (6 bases). The CDR3 covers 16 residues. V lost 5 bases and J 6 bases, leaving 20 bases between the germline ends. The germline gives CDR1 SGHAT, CDR2 FQNNGV. CDR3 residues: CASSRRGSGVGNEQFF. CDR3 sequence (DNA): TGTGCCAGCAGCCGGCGGGGTAGCGGTGTGGGCAATGAGCAGTTCTTC.

This clonotype was seen a few times. The genes are TRBV5-1 and TRBJ1-2, with unresolved D. CDR3 length equals 14 residues. Germline V CDR1 and CDR2: SGHRS, YFSETQ. Trimming cost V 2 bases and J 8 bases, with 16 bases left between them. This CDR3 reads CASSLGIVTSGYTF. CDR3 coding DNA: TGCGCCAGCAGCTTAGGGATTGTCACGTCAGGCTACACCTTC. The complete variable domain, with remaining parts taken from reference TRBV5-1 and TRBJ1-2, reads KAGVTQTPRYLIKTRGQQVTLSCSPISGHRSVSWYQQTPGQGLQFLFEYFSETQRNKGNFPGRFSGRQFSNSRSEMNVSTLELGDSALYLCASSLGIVTSGYTFGSGTRLTVV.

This clonotype was seen only a few times. V and J are TRBV10-3 and TRBJ2-7; D not certain. CDR3 size: 14 residues. V was pared by 6 bases and J by 0 bases, with 12 bases between. Germline assignment: CDR1 ENHRY and CDR2 SYGVKD. The CDR3 is CAIRQSQNSYEQYF. CDR3 in DNA: TGTGCCATCAGGCAGTCTCAAAACTCCTACGAGCAGTACTTC.

The CDR3 reads CASSSPAPGQGQKLFF. The CDR3 coding sequence is TGTGCCAGCAGTTCCCCCGCACCGGGACAGGGTCAAAAACTGTTTTTT. This sequence joins TRBV28 and TRBJ1-4; 9 positions match TRBD1. The V gene end was trimmed by 4 bases and the J gene end by 9 bases; junction bases not matched to a gene: 12. The CDR3 consists of 16 residues. The germline CDR1 and CDR2 sequences are MDHEN and SYDVKM.

The chain has TRBV12-3 or TRBV12-4 and TRBJ1-1; 7 nucleotides agree with TRBD1. This CDR3 spans 13 amino acids. After removal of 4 bases from V and 7 bases from J, the junction contained 6 bases not matched to a gene. Written as DNA, the CDR3 is TGTGCCAGCAGTTCCACTAGACAGGGTGAAGCTTTCTTT. Its protein is CASSSTRQGEAFF.

This chain connects TRBV6-2 or TRBV6-3 to TRBJ2-1; D might be TRBD1 or TRBD2, each matching 5 bases. V gave up 7 bases and J gave up 1 base, with 17 bases separating them. CDR1 is MNHEY and CDR2 is SVGEGT in the germline V gene. The CDR3 spans 16 residues. CDR3 in amino acids: CASTEWGTLSYNEQFF. CDR3 coding DNA: TGTGCCAGCACCGAGTGGGGGACGCTGTCCTACAATGAGCAGTTCTTC.

V usage is TRBV2 and J usage is TRBJ1-5, with D perhaps TRBD1 (6 bases). Per germline, CDR1 SNHLY and CDR2 FYNNEI. The CDR3 contains 13 residues. V was cut by 10 bases and J by 4 bases, with 14 bases left in between. For the CDR3, the DNA is TGTGCCATACTTACGGGGGCAAATCAGCCCCAGCATTTT. Residues: CAILTGANQPQHF.

This clonotype showed up just a few times. The CDR3 region has the DNA TGTGCCAGCAGCCCACTTGCCGGGACAGGGTACCAGCCCCAGCATTTT. This gives the protein CASSPLAGTGYQPQHF. J is TRBJ1-5 and V is TRBV12-3 or TRBV12-4; TRBD1 aligns across 9 bases. This CDR3 spans 16 amino acids. With V trimmed by 6 bases and J by 7 bases, 13 bases remained unmatched.

The table lists this clonotype with a few counts. The J gene is TRBJ2-5, the V gene TRBV4-3, with 10 bases lining up with TRBD2. The end of the DNA fits TRBJ2-7 better, so the J call may be wrong. Per germline, CDR1 LGHNA and CDR2 YSLEER. CDR3 length equals 16 residues. In DNA, the CDR3 is TGCGCCAGCAGCCAAGATTGGGATAGCGGGAGGTACGAGCAGTACTTC. Protein product: CASSQDWDSGRYEQYF.

V and J are TRBV7-2 and TRBJ2-7; D is unresolved. With 2 bases removed from V and 6 bases from J, the gap between germline ends came to 20 bases. Germline V gene data show CDR1 as SGHTA and CDR2 as FQGNSA. This CDR3 has 16 residues. CDR3 residues: CASSLRRIGTSGEQYF. As DNA, the CDR3 is TGTGCCAGCAGCTTACGAAGGATCGGTACATCGGGCGAGCAGTACTTC.

CDR3 nucleotide sequence: TGTGCCAGCAGCGTACCGGAACAGGGATCGTCGGGGACCCAGTACTTC. This gives the protein CASSVPEQGSSGTQYF. The gene calls are TRBV7-9 and TRBJ2-7; a weak D match, TRBD1 (6 bases). The J call may be wrong; the DNA end is better matched by TRBJ2-5. The length of the CDR3 is 16 residues. Germline V gives CDR1 SEHNR, CDR2 FQNEAQ (reference sequence).

In this sample, this clonotype turned up a few times. The chain has TRBV20-1 and TRBJ2-1; D is perhaps TRBD1 (5 bases). From germline, CDR1 is DFQATT and CDR2 SNEGSKA (reference sequence). Trimming pared 3 bases from V and 8 bases from J, leaving 17 bases between. This CDR3 region has 14 residues. The CDR3 here is CSASKGVRIDEQFF. As DNA, the CDR3 is TGCAGTGCTAGTAAAGGGGTCCGCATCGATGAGCAGTTCTTC.

The rearrangement links TRBV2 to TRBJ2-1; TRBD2 agrees at 8 bases. The germline CDR1 and CDR2 sequences are SNHLY and FYNNEI. V gave up 3 bases and J gave up 5 bases; unmatched junction bases: 6. The CDR3 is 15 amino acids. The CDR3 sequence is CASSDTRGGNNEQFF. The CDR3 coding sequence is TGTGCCAGCAGTGATACTCGCGGGGGGAACAATGAGCAGTTCTTC.

The genes are TRBV29-1 and TRBJ2-1; a possible D gene is TRBD2 (7 bases). Germline-derived CDR1 and CDR2 are SQVTM and ANQGSEA. V was pared by 6 bases and J by 4 bases, with 13 bases between. This CDR3 comprises 13 residues. In DNA, the CDR3 is TGCAGCGTCGGAGGGGGACTATACAATGAGCAGTTCTTC. This codes for CSVGGGLYNEQFF.